This T cell receptor beta chain was identified in a study of beta chain features in type 1 diabetes. Overall study results and limits: When Type 1 diabetes patients were examined, their TCRB CDR3s proved moderately but significantly shorter in all four CD4+ subsets.

About this clone itself: The antigen is unknown.

Investigators reverse transcribed all isolated RNA, so they sequenced expressed TCRB transcripts. The data were produced by immunoSEQ multiplex PCR, yet TCRdb's version contains in-frame clones alone and is incomplete. This sample carries roughly 260,000 clones, approximately 11% of them seen once, and the ten largest clones take 0.017%. The TCR comes from a young man with type 1 diabetes. The sample was naive CD4+ T cells from blood.

CDR3 amino acids: CASSRELNTEAFF. CDR3 nucleotide sequence: TGCGCCAGCAGCCGGGAGCTGAACACTGAAGCTTTCTTT. V gene TRBV5-1 combines with J gene TRBJ1-1, with unresolved D. Per germline, CDR1 SGHRS and CDR2 YFSETQ. V was shortened by 4 bases and J by 0 bases, with 7 bases between the two germline ends. The CDR3 consists of 13 residues.